The 19 T cell receptor beta chains given below trace back to one sample, sequenced in a study of control samples from healthy donors and cancer patients. Here immunoSEQ multiplex PCR was the method, and the copy in TCRdb shows in-frame clones only, minus some. This table holds 130,000 or so clones, roughly 86% found once. The sequencing sample was made of blood. The receptors were gathered from a man in his fifties or sixties in good health.

V is TRBV29-1 and J is TRBJ1-4; 8 bases map to TRBD1. V shed 4 bases, J shed 8 bases, and the junction held 9 bases outside the gene matches. Germline V gene lookup returns CDR1 SQVTM and CDR2 ANQGSEA. This CDR3 region has 14 residues. Here the CDR3 DNA reads TGCAGCGTTGCCCCAGGGGGCGTGGGAGAAAAACTGTTTTTT. It is translated as CSVAPGGVGEKLFF.

J is TRBJ2-3 and V is TRBV28; TRBD2 aligns across 9 bases. Germline CDR1 reads MDHEN; CDR2 reads SYDVKM. V shed 3 bases and J 7 bases; nucleotides not matched to a gene: 5. There are 14 residues in the CDR3. The CDR3 DNA is TGTGCCAGCAGTTTTCGCGGGACTAGCTATACGCAGTATTTT. Protein: CASSFRGTSYTQYF.

V and J are TRBV6-5 and TRBJ2-1; D remains unclear. Trimming took 0 bases from V and 9 from J, leaving 12 bases between them. The CDR3 has 14 amino acids. Germline CDR1 and CDR2: MNHEY and SVGAGI. The CDR3 bases are TGTGCCAGCAGTTACTCGAAAGGGCATGGTGAGCAGTTCTTC. This translates into CASSYSKGHGEQFF.

The table lists this clone with a few counts. This sequence joins TRBV2 and TRBJ1-4; D is possibly TRBD1 (6 bases). The V gene's germline CDR1 is SNHLY and CDR2 FYNNEI. The germline V and J ends were trimmed by 7 bases and 5 bases, with 14 bases remaining between them. This CDR3 contains 14 residues. This chain's CDR3 is CASIYHRENEKLFF. The CDR3 DNA is TGTGCCAGCATTTATCACAGGGAGAATGAAAAACTGTTTTTT.

This chain connects TRBV7-9 to TRBJ1-1; no definite D call. V dropped 3 bases and J dropped 1 base, with 12 bases sitting between them. The CDR3 loop spans 15 amino acids. The germline V gene has CDR1 SEHNR and CDR2 FQNEAQ (reference sequence). CDR3: CASSFGNGGNTEAFF. The CDR3 coding sequence is TGTGCCAGCAGCTTCGGGAACGGTGGGAACACTGAAGCTTTCTTT.

The chain links TRBV6-5 to TRBJ2-2, with TRBD1 matching over 9 bases. From germline, CDR1 is MNHEY and CDR2 SVGAGI. Trimming removed 7 bases from V and 3 bases from J; junction bases left unmatched: 3. The CDR3 contains 14 residues. Here the CDR3 reads CASKRTGDTGELFF. The CDR3 DNA reads as TGTGCCAGCAAAAGGACAGGGGACACCGGGGAGCTGTTTTTT.

The rearrangement links TRBV5-6 to TRBJ1-1; D is undetermined. This CDR3 region has 14 residues. Per the germline V gene, CDR1 is SGHDT and CDR2 is YYEEEE. Trimming took 0 bases from V and 0 from J, leaving 6 bases between them. The CDR3 sequence is CASSLGVLNTEAFF. Here the CDR3 DNA reads TGTGCCAGCAGCTTGGGTGTCTTGAACACTGAAGCTTTCTTT.

The gene calls are TRBV5-8 and TRBJ2-7; tentative D call: TRBD2 (5 bases). V was cut by 2 bases and J by 5 bases, with 8 bases left in between. The CDR3 is 12 amino acids. Germline CDR1 SGHTS, CDR2 YDEGEE. CDR3 sequence reads: CASSFGVHEQYF. CDR3 in DNA: TGTGCCAGCAGCTTCGGGGTCCACGAGCAGTACTTC.

The chain joins TRBV10-3 to TRBJ1-5; TRBD1 matches at 8 bases. The junction had 2 bases not matched to a gene; V was cut back by 3 bases and J by 4 bases. The CDR3 runs to 14 residues. Germline lookup yields CDR1 ENHRY and CDR2 SYGVKD. The CDR3 here is CAISERTGNQPQHF. The CDR3 coding sequence is TGTGCCATCAGTGAACGGACAGGGAATCAGCCCCAGCATTTT.

The CDR3 region has the DNA TGCAGCGTTACAGGGGCAGCTGAAGCTTTCTTT. This translates into CSVTGAAEAFF. The V and J genes are TRBV29-1 and TRBJ1-1; TRBD1 aligns across 7 bases. Per the germline V gene, CDR1 is SQVTM and CDR2 is ANQGSEA. Losses at the gene ends were 5 bases for V and 6 bases for J; bases not matched to a gene: 3. The CDR3 totals 11 residues.

This clone was detected a few times. The chain uses TRBV5-1 and TRBJ2-2, with a weak D call TRBD2 (5 bases). The V end lost 2 bases, the J end lost 6 bases, and 11 bases lay between the germline ends. This CDR3 spans 14 amino acids. Germline CDR1 SGHRS, CDR2 YFSETQ. The CDR3 nucleotides read TGCGCCAGCAGCTTAAACTTAGCGCCCGGGGAGCTGTTTTTT. Translating gives CASSLNLAPGELFF.

J is TRBJ2-1 and V is TRBV7-2; 9 bases align to TRBD1. From germline, CDR1 is SGHTA and CDR2 FQGNSA. The CDR3 is 16 residues long. Trimming at V came to 5 bases and at J to 2 bases, leaving 7 bases not matched to a gene. In DNA form, the CDR3 reads TGTGCCAGCAGCCGGCTCCGGGACAGGGCCTACAATGAGCAGTTCTTC. Its translation: CASSRLRDRAYNEQFF.

This rearrangement joins TRBV18 to TRBJ2-7, with 12 bases identical to TRBD1. J was trimmed by 2 bases and V by 4 bases; bases with no gene match: 6. CDR3 length: 16 residues. Per the germline V gene, CDR1 is KGHSH and CDR2 is LQKENI. The CDR3 region is CASSRGTGGQTYEQYF. Written as DNA, the CDR3 is TGTGCCAGCTCACGGGGGACAGGGGGCCAAACCTACGAGCAGTACTTC.

The count of this clone is one. The chain joins TRBV5-1 to TRBJ1-1; D call uncertain. V shed 4 bases and J shed 0 bases, with 7 bases lying between them. Germline assignment: CDR1 SGHRS and CDR2 YFSETQ. The CDR3 has 13 residues. CDR3 in amino acids: CASSVRMNTEAFF. The CDR3 DNA sequence: TGCGCCAGCAGCGTAAGAATGAACACTGAAGCTTTCTTT.

The DNA of the CDR3 is TGTGCCAGCAGAAGGGACAGTCGGGGATCCCTCCACTTT. It translates to CASRRDSRGSLHF. The J gene is TRBJ1-6, the V gene TRBV27; TRBD1 agrees at 7 bases. This CDR3 is built from 13 residues. The germline gives CDR1 MNHEY, CDR2 SMNVEV (reference sequence). The ends lost 6 bases at V and 14 bases at J; junction bases unmatched: 10.

The chain couples TRBV11-2 to TRBJ2-5; D possibly corresponds to TRBD2 (6 bases). V was cut by 5 bases and J by 1 base, with 14 bases left in between. Germline lookup yields CDR1 SGHAT and CDR2 FQNNGV. The CDR3 extends over 15 amino acids. The CDR3 nucleotides are TGTGCCAGCAGCCATGACAGCGGGCGCCAAGAGACCCAGTACTTC. Its protein product is CASSHDSGRQETQYF.

This chain uses TRBV9 with TRBJ2-1; a weak D match, TRBD2 (7 bases). Germline values: CDR1 SGDLS, CDR2 YYNGEE. Trimming removed 0 bases at V and 6 bases at J, with 13 bases between. This CDR3 is 15 amino acids long. In DNA, the CDR3 is TGTGCCAGCAGCGTAGTATCCGGGGGGCCCAATGAGCAGTTCTTC. Protein sequence: CASSVVSGGPNEQFF.

This CDR3 reads CASSYTGLAGANVLTF. In nucleotides, the CDR3 is TGTGCCAGCAGTTACACAGGGTTGGCTGGGGCCAACGTCCTGACTTTC. The rearrangement links TRBV6-5 to TRBJ2-6, with TRBD1 as a possible D gene (6 bases). V was trimmed by 2 bases and J by 2 bases, leaving 10 bases between them. From germline, CDR1 is MNHEY and CDR2 SVGAGI. The CDR3 length is 16 residues.

V usage is TRBV7-2 and J usage is TRBJ1-4; 9 nucleotides agree with TRBD1. V was pared by 5 bases and J by 8 bases, with 6 bases of the junction left unmatched. This CDR3 is 14 amino acids long. CDR1 is SGHTA, CDR2 FQGNSA, per germline. CDR3 residues: CASSLGQGAEKLFF. In DNA, the CDR3 is TGTGCCAGCAGCCTGGGACAGGGTGCAGAAAAACTGTTTTTT.